A selection of T cell receptor beta chains follows, all from one sample in a study of neoadjuvant anti-PD-1 for oral cavity cancer. Profiling relied on immunoSEQ multiplex PCR, and the TCRdb table lists in-frame clones only, not all of them. This table has approximately 13,000 clones, about 61% appearing once. Source: PBMCs, taken after nivolumab (anti-PD-1) treatment. These receptors came from a person aged 35-79 years with oral cavity squamous cell carcinoma. The CDR3 runs from the conserved cysteine through the conserved F or W. D genes are given only for firm matches. For some rows the clone size is stated as once, few or many, or as a class when expanded; others skip it.

>NA|TRBJ2-3|NA|TRBV9
TGTGCCAGCAGCCCCCACACAGATACGCAGTATTTT
CASSPHTDTQYF
>NA|TRBJ2-7|NA|TRBV28
TGTGCCAGCAGCTCCTGGCATGTGGGCGGTTCCTACGAGCAGTACTTC
CASSSWHVGGSYEQYF
>few|TRBJ1-3|NA|TRBV6-5
TGTGCCAGCCGGTCCAGGGAGAGCAACACCATATATTTT
CASRSRESNTIYF
>NA|TRBJ2-1|TRBD2|TRBV13
TGTGCCAGCAGCTCGGACCGACTAGCGGGAGTGGGAAATGAGCAGTTCTTC
CASSSDRLAGVGNEQFF
>NA|TRBJ2-7|TRBD1|TRBV29-1
TGCAGCGTATCGGGACAGGGAGCCTACGAGCAGTACTTC
CSVSGQGAYEQYF
>NA|TRBJ1-4|NA|TRBV7-8
TGTGCCAGCAGCTTGGGGAGACAAACGGTTGAAAAACTGTTTTTT
CASSLGRQTVEKLFF
>NA|TRBJ2-6|NA|TRBV13
TGTGCCAGCAGCTTAAGCTTGGTTGCTGGGGCCAACGTCCTGACTTTC
CASSLSLVAGANVLTF
>NA|TRBJ1-1|TRBD1|TRBV6-1
TGTGCCAGCAGTGGACGAGCAGGGGGTGAAGCTTTCTTT
CASSGRAGGEAFF
>NA|TRBJ2-7|NA|TRBV5-6
TGTGCCAGCAGTCAGGTCGGCGAGCAGTACTTC
CASSQVGEQYF
>NA|TRBJ1-5|NA|TRBV2
TGTGCCAGCCGGGGGGCCGGTCAGCCCCAGCATTTT
CASRGAGQPQHF
>NA|TRBJ1-3|NA|TRBV7-9
TGTGCCAGCAGCTTAGGGGCAGATGGAAACACCATATATTTT
CASSLGADGNTIYF
>few|TRBJ1-1|NA|TRBV5-1
TGCGCCAGCAGCTTGGCACAGAACACTGAAGCTTTCTTT
CASSLAQNTEAFF
>NA|TRBJ1-1|NA|TRBV30
TGTGCTAACCTAAGGGGTCCCGCTGAAGCTTTCTTT
CANLRGPAEAFF
>NA|TRBJ2-1|NA|TRBV27
TGTGCCAGCAGAGTATACGGGATACCGCACTACAATGAGCAGTTCTTC
CASRVYGIPHYNEQFF
>NA|TRBJ1-4|NA|TRBV30
TGTGCCTGGAGTTCCCCTACCCTGGGGGCAACTAATGAAAAACTGTTTTTT
CAWSSPTLGATNEKLFF
>few|TRBJ2-5|NA|TRBV5-6
TGTGCCAGCAGCCCGGGACAAAAGACCCAGTACTTC
CASSPGQKTQYF
>NA|TRBJ2-6|NA|TRBV4-2
TGTGCCAGCAGCCAAGTTGGGGTTGGAGGGAGTATCTCTGGGGCCAACGTCCTGACTTTC
CASSQVGVGGSISGANVLTF
>once|TRBJ2-5|TRBD2|TRBV30
TGTGCCTGGAGTGTCCTACGGACTAGCGGGGTCGAGACCCAGTACTTC
CAWSVLRTSGVETQYF
>NA|TRBJ2-5|NA|TRBV10-3
TGTGCCATCGGGTCTTTTCAGGGGTTAGGTTTCGGAGAGACCCAGTACTTC
CAIGSFQGLGFGETQYF
>NA|TRBJ1-5|NA|TRBV27
TGTGCCAGCAGTACAAGGGGGTTTGGCAATCAGCCCCAGCATTTT
CASSTRGFGNQPQHF
>NA|TRBJ1-5|NA|TRBV2
TGTGCCAGCAGTTCCGAGGCGAGCAATCAGCCCCAGCATTTT
CASSSEASNQPQHF
>NA|TRBJ2-1|TRBD1|TRBV7-8
TGTGCCAGCCACAGGGGCAATGAGCAGTTCTTC
CASHRGNEQFF
>NA|TRBJ2-1|NA|TRBV9
TGTGCCAGCAGCGTCTCGCCGGGGGTACGCCAAATCGCTAGCTCCTACAATGAGCAGTTCTTC
CASSVSPGVRQIASSYNEQFF
>NA|TRBJ2-2|TRBD1|TRBV19
TGTGCCAGTAGTATCGGGACAGGTGCGACCGGGGAGCTGTTTTTT
CASSIGTGATGELFF
>NA|TRBJ1-1|NA|TRBV10-3
TGTGCCATCAGTGAGAGGGGGAAGGACACTGAAGCTTTCTTT
CAISERGKDTEAFF
>NA|TRBJ2-3|NA|TRBV7-3
TGTGCCAGCAGCGGGACGGGCACAGATACGCAGTATTTT
CASSGTGTDTQYF
>NA|TRBJ2-3|NA|TRBV30
TGTGCCTGGAGCGCCCAAATGGTGGCCTATACGCAGTATTTT
CAWSAQMVAYTQYF
>few|TRBJ2-7|TRBD1|TRBV4-1
TGCGCCAGCAGCCAACCCGGGACAGGGGTTGGGCAGTACTTC
CASSQPGTGVGQYF
>NA|TRBJ2-1|NA|TRBV4-2
TGTGCCAGCAGCCGCACGGACAATGAGCAGTTCTTC
CASSRTDNEQFF
>NA|TRBJ2-5|TRBD1|TRBV29-1
TGCAGCGTTGACCAGACAGGGGGAGAGACCCAGTACTTC
CSVDQTGGETQYF
>NA|TRBJ2-5|TRBD1|TRBV5-4
TGTGCCAGCAGAGGGTGGGACAGGAGGGATCCAAGAGAGACCCAGTACTTC
CASRGWDRRDPRETQYF
>NA|TRBJ2-1|NA|TRBV10-3
TGTGCCATCAGTGTGGGGGGAGGGCAGTTCTTC
CAISVGGGQFF
>NA|TRBJ1-1|NA|TRBV5-6
TGTGCCAGCAGCTGGGGAGCTGGGCTGAACACTGAAGCTTTCTTT
CASSWGAGLNTEAFF
>NA|TRBJ2-3|NA|TRBV29-1
TGCAGCGTTGATACGTCAGGGGTAGATACGCAGTATTTT
CSVDTSGVDTQYF
>few|TRBJ2-7|NA|TRBV5-1
TGCGCCAGCAGCCACCGACCGGAGGGGTTCGAGCAGTACTTC
CASSHRPEGFEQYF
>NA|TRBJ2-1|NA|TRBV6-1
TGTGCCAGCAGTGAAAAAGGGGTTCGGGGGCAGGATGAGCAGTTCTTC
CASSEKGVRGQDEQFF
>NA|TRBJ1-2|NA|TRBV29-1
TGCAGCGTTGGCGGTGATTACTATGGCTACACCTTC
CSVGGDYYGYTF
>NA|TRBJ1-1|NA|TRBV19
TGTGCCAGTACCATGGGTGCGACAGCAAACACTGAAGCTTTCTTT
CASTMGATANTEAFF
>NA|TRBJ2-3|NA|TRBV5-1
TGCGCCAGCAGCTTGGAAGGATTGCGGGCGAAAGCAGATACGCAGTATTTT
CASSLEGLRAKADTQYF
>few|TRBJ2-7|TRBD2|TRBV19
TGTGCCAGTAGTACGAGCGGGACCTCAGTTTACGAGCAGTACTTC
CASSTSGTSVYEQYF
>once|TRBJ2-4|TRBD1|TRBV28
TGTGCCAGCAGTCGGGGACAGGGCAAAAACATTCAGTACTTC
CASSRGQGKNIQYF
>NA|TRBJ1-2|TRBD1|TRBV6-5
TGTGCCAGCAGTTACTCTACAGGGGCTTACTATGGCTACACCTTC
CASSYSTGAYYGYTF
>NA|TRBJ1-3|NA|TRBV9
TGTGCCAGCAGCGCGGGGGGACAAGGCAATTTCGGTGGAAACACCATATATTTT
CASSAGGQGNFGGNTIYF
>NA|TRBJ1-5|TRBD1|TRBV30
TGTGCCTGGAGGGGACAGCTAGGTCAGCCCCAGCATTTT
CAWRGQLGQPQHF
>once|TRBJ2-2|NA|TRBV2
TGTGCCAGCAGGAACCCGACAGGGAGGGCCGGGGAGCTGTTTTTT
CASRNPTGRAGELFF
>NA|TRBJ2-1|NA|TRBV2
TGTGCCAGCAGTGCACCGACTACCCTCTACAATGAGCAGTTCTTC
CASSAPTTLYNEQFF
>NA|TRBJ2-7|NA|TRBV9
TGTGCCAGCAGCCCTCACGACCTAAGCTACGAGCAGTACTTC
CASSPHDLSYEQYF
>few|TRBJ1-2|TRBD1|TRBV2
TGTGCCAGCAGCGTTCAGGGGGAATTAGGTGGCTACACCTTC
CASSVQGELGGYTF
>NA|TRBJ2-1|TRBD2|TRBV15
TGTGCCACCAGCAACGTGGGGAGGGCCATCTACAATGAGCAGTTCTTC
CATSNVGRAIYNEQFF
>few|TRBJ1-5|TRBD1|TRBV19
TGTGCCAGTAGTATAGGTGACAGGGTCAATCAGCCCCAGCATTTT
CASSIGDRVNQPQHF
>NA|TRBJ2-7|NA|TRBV30
TGTGCCTGGAGTGTATATTACAGCAAGCCCCACGAGCAGTACTTC
CAWSVYYSKPHEQYF
>NA|TRBJ2-3|NA|TRBV6-5
TGTGCCAGCAGTTCCCCAAGGTGGGATACGCAGTATTTT
CASSSPRWDTQYF
>NA|TRBJ1-2|NA|TRBV9
TGTGCCAGCAGCGTAGACGGCTATGGCTACACCTTC
CASSVDGYGYTF
>NA|TRBJ2-5|TRBD1|TRBV10-2
TGCGCCAGCAGTACCGTGACAGGGGGTATTATGTACTTC
CASSTVTGGIMYF
>few|TRBJ2-7|TRBD2|TRBV28
TGTGCCAGCACTACCCCCACTAGCGTCTACGAGCAGTACTTC
CASTTPTSVYEQYF
>NA|TRBJ2-6|TRBD1|TRBV25-1
TGTGCCAGCAGTGCCCGGGACAGGGTTACTGGGGCCAACGTCCTGACTTTC
CASSARDRVTGANVLTF
>NA|TRBJ2-3|NA|TRBV4-1
TGCGCCAGCAGCCAAGAGTCTGAGGGGGGTACGCAGTATTTT
CASSQESEGGTQYF
>NA|TRBJ2-3|TRBD2|TRBV7-3
TGTGCCAGCAGCCCGGGGACTAGCGCAACAGATACGCAGTATTTT
CASSPGTSATDTQYF
>NA|TRBJ1-2|NA|TRBV4-1
TGCGCCAGCAGCCAGGGATATGGCTACACCTTC
CASSQGYGYTF
>NA|TRBJ2-3|NA|TRBV10-3
TGTGCCATCAGTGAGTCGTCTTATAGCACAGATACGCAGTATTTT
CAISESSYSTDTQYF